The 8 T cell receptor beta chains in this list originate from one sample, sequenced in a study of blood T cells in healthy people across ages. Primers used in a second PCR of about 6 to 11 cycles were a sample-barcoded 5' primer and a J-beta primer mix. TCRdb reprocessed the 5' RACE reads with MiXCR, giving one entry per CDR3 protein. Seen here are 1.5 million to 2 million distinct CDR3 sequences, roughly 49% observed once, and the top ten hold less than 2.5%. The sequencing input was blood. Receptor source: a woman aged 35 to 49 in good health.

This sequence joins TRBV6-2 or TRBV6-3 and TRBJ2-7; TRBD2 aligns across 10 bases. The CDR3 has 18 amino acids. With 2 bases clipped from V and 4 bases from J, the junction kept 14 bases outside the gene matches. CDR1 is MNHEY, CDR2 SVGEGT, per germline. CDR3 sequence: CASSYLLGLAASRYEQYF. CDR3 DNA: TGTGCCAGCAGTTACCTACTTGGACTAGCGGCGTCGAGGTACGAGCAGTACTTC.

The chain couples TRBV19 to TRBJ1-2; 7 bases line up with TRBD1. The CDR3 has 14 residues. Germline loops: CDR1 LNHDA, CDR2 SQIVND (reference sequence). J was trimmed by 0 bases and V by 9 bases; bases with no gene match: 7. The CDR3 coding sequence is TGTGCCAGCGACTCAGGGGGAGCTAACTATGGCTACACCTTC. Translation: CASDSGGANYGYTF. Based on the CDR3 plus reference TRBV19 and TRBJ1-2, the full variable domain is DGGITQSPKYLFRKEGQNVTLSCEQNLNHDAMYWYRQDPGQGLRLIYYSQIVNDFQKGDIAEGYSVSREKKESFPLTVTSAQKNPTAFYLCASDSGGANYGYTFGSGTRLTVV.

J is TRBJ2-7 and V is TRBV4-1, with D maybe TRBD2 (5 bases). This CDR3 has 17 amino acids. From germline, CDR1 is MGHRA and CDR2 YSYEKL. V lost 0 bases to trimming and J lost 0 bases, with 15 bases between them. CDR3 bases: TGCGCCAGCAGCCAAGATCGCGGGTTTTTAGTCTCCTACGAGCAGTACTTC. Amino acids: CASSQDRGFLVSYEQYF.

The chain joins TRBV7-2 to TRBJ1-2; 12 bases are a match to TRBD1. From germline, CDR1 is SGHTA and CDR2 FQGNSA. The CDR3 spans 15 residues. The J segment lost 7 bases and the V segment lost 4 bases, leaving 7 bases of the junction unmatched. CDR3 nucleotide sequence: TGTGCCAGCAGCTCGCCGGGACAGGGGGCGTTTGGCTACACCTTC. This codes for CASSSPGQGAFGYTF.

The CDR3 region is CSAAAGQLDTQYF. The CDR3 coding sequence is TGCAGTGCTGCAGCGGGGCAGTTAGATACGCAGTATTTT. This rearrangement joins TRBV20-1 to TRBJ2-3; 7 bases map to TRBD2. The CDR3 is made up of 13 amino acids. J lost 5 bases, V lost 5 bases, and 7 bases had no gene match. From germline, CDR1 is DFQATT and CDR2 SNEGSKA (reference sequence).

The chain uses TRBV27 and TRBJ2-3; D is ambiguous. CDR3 length: 15 amino acids. Germline CDR1 and CDR2: MNHEY and SMNVEV (reference sequence). Trimming pared 6 bases from V and 4 bases from J, leaving 17 bases between. The chain's CDR3 is CASSPESTAADTQYF. CDR3 DNA sequence: TGTGCCAGCAGCCCCGAGAGCACGGCCGCAGATACGCAGTATTTT.

The CDR3 DNA reads TGCGCCAGCAGCCAACTGGTAGCGGGGGGGAGAAATGAGCAGTTCTTC. Its translation: CASSQLVAGGRNEQFF. The chain couples TRBV4-1 to TRBJ2-1; TRBD2 aligns across 11 bases. Germline CDR1 reads MGHRA; CDR2 reads YSYEKL. Trimming removed 2 bases from V and 7 bases from J; junction bases left unmatched: 7. CDR3 size: 16 residues.

This chain joins TRBV5-1 and TRBJ2-5, with D possibly matching TRBD1 (5 bases). Near its end, the DNA agrees better with TRBJ2-7, so the J call may be wrong. This CDR3 region has 15 residues. The germline V gene encodes CDR1 SGHRS and CDR2 YFSETQ. As DNA, the CDR3 is TGCGCCAGCAGCTTCCGATCAGGGTCCGCCTACGAGCAGTACTTC. This sequence encodes CASSFRSGSAYEQYF.